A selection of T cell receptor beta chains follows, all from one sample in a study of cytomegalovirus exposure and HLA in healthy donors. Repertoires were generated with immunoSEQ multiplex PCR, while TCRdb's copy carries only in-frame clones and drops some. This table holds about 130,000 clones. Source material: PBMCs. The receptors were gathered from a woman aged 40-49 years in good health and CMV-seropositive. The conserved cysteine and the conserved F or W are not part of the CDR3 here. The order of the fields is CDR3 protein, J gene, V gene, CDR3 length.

ASSPDRGVRSPLH | TRBJ1-6 | TRBV28 | 13
ASSFTGSSYNSPLH | TRBJ1-6 | TRBV5-1 | 14
AIIRTAYNEQF | TRBJ2-1 | TRBV10-3 | 11
ASSVAGLSGYT | TRBJ1-2 | TRBV25-1 | 11
ASSLSGLAGSSYEQY | TRBJ2-7 | TRBV5-1 | 15
SAGFSETQY | TRBJ2-5 | TRBV20-1 | 9
ASSLARTGLETQY | TRBJ2-5 | TRBV7-2 | 13
ASSSDRVGSAQH | TRBJ1-5 | TRBV5-4 | 12
SARTGDGYT | TRBJ1-2 | TRBV29-1 | 9
ASSLRSQLVSYEQY | TRBJ2-7 | TRBV27 | 14
ASSSRKGTGGNYGYT | TRBJ1-2 | TRBV2 | 15
ASSLERGSYNEQF | TRBJ2-1 | TRBV2 | 13
AWSPQDSYGYT | TRBJ1-2 | TRBV30 | 11
SVHPGTGGAEQY | TRBJ2-7 | TRBV29-1 | 12
ASSPELAGGFSSYNEQF | TRBJ2-1 | TRBV11-2 | 17
ASSYSTSGRTYEQY | - | TRBV6-5 | 14
ASSGPPGYNEQF | TRBJ2-1 | TRBV2 | 12
ASSDPGQGRNTEAF | TRBJ1-1 | TRBV9 | 14
ASSLGSQPQH | TRBJ1-5 | TRBV7-2 | 10
ASSSFVSGNYEQY | TRBJ2-7 | TRBV5-4 | 13
ASSLEDSSEQY | TRBJ2-7 | TRBV11-3 | 11
ASSSVPNTEAF | TRBJ1-1 | TRBV6-5 | 11
ASSSLAGGLYEQY | TRBJ2-7 | TRBV5-4 | 13
SVEDQRENYEQY | TRBJ2-7 | TRBV29-1 | 12
SGQDSPHPGELF | TRBJ2-2 | TRBV29-1 | 12
ASSDRGPYNEQF | TRBJ2-1 | TRBV6-1 | 12
AIMKEVDYEQY | - | TRBV10-3 | 11
ASTGRKETQY | TRBJ2-5 | TRBV6-1 | 10
ASSPDWMPEAF | TRBJ1-1 | TRBV6-5 | 11
ASSPRLAGGYNEQF | TRBJ2-1 | TRBV5-4 | 14
ASSPLQGPTDTQY | TRBJ2-3 | TRBV28 | 13
ASSASAQGPTDTQY | TRBJ2-3 | TRBV7-8 | 14
ASSLDSGRDEQY | TRBJ2-7 | TRBV5-1 | 12
ASSESLSGAYEQY | TRBJ2-7 | TRBV10-1 | 13
ASSALGTGGGYT | TRBJ1-2 | TRBV25-1 | 12
ATSRSLGTSGNTIY | TRBJ1-3 | TRBV15 | 14
ASSLLDRGNQPQH | TRBJ1-5 | TRBV7-8 | 13
ASSLTTMNTEAF | TRBJ1-1 | TRBV7-3 | 12